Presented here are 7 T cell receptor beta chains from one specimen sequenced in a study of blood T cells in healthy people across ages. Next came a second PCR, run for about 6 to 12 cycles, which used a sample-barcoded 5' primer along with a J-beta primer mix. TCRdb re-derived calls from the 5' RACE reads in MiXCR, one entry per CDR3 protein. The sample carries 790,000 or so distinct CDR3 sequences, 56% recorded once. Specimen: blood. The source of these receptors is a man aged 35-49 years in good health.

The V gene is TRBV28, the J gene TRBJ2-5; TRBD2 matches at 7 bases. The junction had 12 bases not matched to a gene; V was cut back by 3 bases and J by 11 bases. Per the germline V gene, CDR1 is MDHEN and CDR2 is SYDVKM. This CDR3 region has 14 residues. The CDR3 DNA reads TGTGCCAGCAGTTTTGGGGGGGACGCAAACACTCAGTACTTC. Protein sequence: CASSFGGDANTQYF.

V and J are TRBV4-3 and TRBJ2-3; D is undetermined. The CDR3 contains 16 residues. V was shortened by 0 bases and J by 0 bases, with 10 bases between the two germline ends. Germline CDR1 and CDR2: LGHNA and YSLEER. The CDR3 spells CASSQDRYTSTDTQYF. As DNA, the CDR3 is TGCGCCAGCAGCCAAGATCGGTATACTAGCACAGATACGCAGTATTTT.

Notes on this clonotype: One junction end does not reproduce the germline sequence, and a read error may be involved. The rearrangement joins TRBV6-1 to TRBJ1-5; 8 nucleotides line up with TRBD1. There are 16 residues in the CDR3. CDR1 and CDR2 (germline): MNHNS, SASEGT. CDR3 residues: CASSEDRGYRNQPQHF. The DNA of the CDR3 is TGTGCCAGCAGCGAAGACAGGGGCTATCGCAATCAGCCCCAGCATTTT.

Here the CDR3 DNA reads TGTGCCAGCAGCTTCGAACGGGGTGGATACGAGCAGTACTTC. This gives the protein CASSFERGGYEQYF. V usage is TRBV7-2 and J usage is TRBJ2-7; tentatively, D is TRBD2 (5 bases). Germline loops: CDR1 SGHTA, CDR2 FQGNSA. This CDR3 region has 14 residues. Trimming took 3 bases from V and 4 from J, leaving 13 bases between them.

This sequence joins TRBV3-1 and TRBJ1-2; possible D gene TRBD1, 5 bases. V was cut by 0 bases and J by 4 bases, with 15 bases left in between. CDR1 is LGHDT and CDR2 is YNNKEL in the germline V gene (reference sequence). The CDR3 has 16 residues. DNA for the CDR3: TGTGCCAGCAGCCAAGATCCCCCCGGGGCAGGCTATGGCTACACCTTC. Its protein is CASSQDPPGAGYGYTF.

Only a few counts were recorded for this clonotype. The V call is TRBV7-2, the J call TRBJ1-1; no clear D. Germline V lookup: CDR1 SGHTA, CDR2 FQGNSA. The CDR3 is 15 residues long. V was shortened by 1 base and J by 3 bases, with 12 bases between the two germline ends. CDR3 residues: CASSLERGGYTEAFF. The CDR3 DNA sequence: TGTGCCAGCAGCTTAGAGCGTGGTGGGTACACTGAAGCTTTCTTT.

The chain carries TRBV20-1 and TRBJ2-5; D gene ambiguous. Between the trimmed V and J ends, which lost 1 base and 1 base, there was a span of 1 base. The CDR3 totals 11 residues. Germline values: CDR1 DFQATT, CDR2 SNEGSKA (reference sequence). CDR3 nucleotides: TGCAGTGCTAGAGTCCAAGAGACCCAGTACTTC. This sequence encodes CSARVQETQYF.